This entry lists 17 T cell receptor beta chains sequenced from one sample in a study of CXCR3-negative and CXCR3-positive naive CD8 T cells (dated by TCRdb to 2018 to 2020). The data were produced on a NextSeq 550. The Human TCR Profiling Kit (MiLaboratory) was used to make UMI-labeled 5' RACE TRB cDNA libraries. One entry per CDR3 protein sequence results from the TCRdb reprocessing of the reads, with DNA left out. This sample's clone table shows 45,000 to 65,000 distinct CDR3 sequences. The top ten clones comprise under 25% of the sample. Sequencing input: memory CD8+ T cells from blood. In light of the paper, this sample's cell subset or site label describes: conventional CD8+ memory T cells (TMEM), sorted as controls. The receptors stem from a human donor in good health. Some clones in this sample may be carry-over from other donors' samples.

This chain connects TRBV6-5 to TRBJ2-2. Germline V gene data show CDR1 as MNHEY and CDR2 as SVGAGI. CDR3 length: 13 residues. The CDR3 here is CASSYSEDRELFF.

The chain combines TRBV7-3 with TRBJ2-1; the D gene TCRdb calls, TRBD1, cannot be checked with no DNA. Germline V gene data show CDR1 as SGHTA and CDR2 as FQGTGA. This CDR3 has 22 residues. The CDR3 protein is CASSLNYAGDRGRRSSYNKQFF.

The chain combines TRBV28 with TRBJ2-7; TCRdb calls TRBD2, which cannot be checked without DNA. This CDR3 has 14 amino acids. CDR1 is MDHEN, CDR2 SYDVKM, per germline. The CDR3 here is CATSPEGYGYEQYF. Looking up the rest from reference TRBV28 and TRBJ2-7 gives the full variable domain: DVKVTQSSRYLVKRTGEKVFLECVQDMDHENMFWYRQDPGLGLRLIYFSYDVKMKEKGDIPEGYSVSREKKERFSLILESASTNQTSMYLCATSPEGYGYEQYFGPGTRLTVT.

V usage is TRBV29-1 and J usage is TRBJ2-1; TCRdb's D gene call, TRBD1, goes unchecked for lack of DNA. This CDR3 has 12 amino acids. Germline values: CDR1 SQVTM, CDR2 ANQGSEA. CDR3 amino acids: CSVNLRGREQFF.

V gene TRBV29-1 combines with J gene TRBJ2-2; TCRdb indicates TRBD1, and absent DNA this call remains unverified. CDR1 and CDR2 (germline): SQVTM, ANQGSEA. The CDR3 contains 15 residues. CDR3 region: CSVTKGTANTGELFF.

CDR3 protein: CASSLTGDTDTQYF. The chain joins TRBV28 to TRBJ2-3; TCRdb indicates TRBD1, and absent DNA this call remains unverified. Germline-derived CDR1 and CDR2 are MDHEN and SYDVKM. The CDR3 is 14 amino acids.

Judged by frequency, this clonotype is large. The chain is built from TRBV20-1 and TRBJ2-7; no DNA is available, so the TRBD1 call from TCRdb remains unchecked. Germline V lookup: CDR1 DFQATT, CDR2 SNEGSKA (reference sequence). This CDR3 is built from 14 residues. CDR3 loop: CSARDEAGGYEQYF.

The chain couples TRBV7-3 to TRBJ2-7; TCRdb indicates TRBD1, and absent DNA this call remains unverified. The CDR3 is 14 amino acids. The V gene's germline CDR1 is SGHTA and CDR2 FQGTGA. CDR3 protein: CASSPAAGSHEQYF. The whole variable domain, filled in from reference TRBV7-3 and TRBJ2-7, reads GAGVSQTPSNKVTEKGKYVELRCDPISGHTALYWYRQSLGQGPEFLIYFQGTGAADDSGLPNDRFFAVRPEGSVSTLKIQRTERGDSAVYLCASSPAAGSHEQYFGPGTRLTVT.

The chain uses TRBV13 and TRBJ2-7. The CDR3 length is 12 residues. Per germline, CDR1 PRHDT and CDR2 FYEKMQ (reference sequence). CDR3 residues: CASSLGSDEQYF.

The chain combines TRBV6-4 with TRBJ2-1. The CDR3 has 12 amino acids. CDR1 is MRHNA and CDR2 is SNTAGT in the germline V gene. CDR3 protein: CASSDGVGEQFF.

The chain is built from TRBV12-3 or TRBV12-4 and TRBJ2-7. The CDR3 runs 12 residues. The CDR3 loop is CASSLVGFEQYF.

The rearrangement joins TRBV25-1 to TRBJ2-7; TCRdb picks TRBD2, but there is no DNA to check that call. CDR1 is MGHDK and CDR2 is SYGVNS in the germline V gene. CDR3 length: 13 amino acids. CDR3 loop: CASSEGLSYEQYF.

J is TRBJ2-2 and V is TRBV7-9; TCRdb reports TRBD2, a call that lacks DNA to check it against. The germline gives CDR1 SEHNR, CDR2 FQNEAQ (reference sequence). CDR3 size: 14 residues. The CDR3 sequence: CASSREPGTGELFF.

The CDR3 spells CASSGGLAGEAYEQYF. The genes are TRBV7-9 and TRBJ2-7; TCRdb's assignment of TRBD2 cannot be checked, as there is no DNA. CDR3 length: 16 residues. Germline V gene data show CDR1 as SEHNR and CDR2 as FQNEAQ (reference sequence).

CDR3 loop: CSAFQEETESYEQYF. This chain joins TRBV20-1 and TRBJ2-7; TCRdb designates TRBD1, a call that cannot be tested without DNA. The CDR3 has 15 amino acids. Germline CDR1 reads DFQATT; CDR2 reads SNEGSKA (reference sequence).

The V call is TRBV7-6, the J call TRBJ1-2; no DNA is available, so the TRBD1 call from TCRdb remains unchecked. CDR1 is SGHVS, CDR2 FNYEAQ, per germline. The CDR3 extends over 14 amino acids. This chain's CDR3 is CASSSGQQGYGYTF.

The V gene is TRBV4-2, the J gene TRBJ2-2; TCRdb calls TRBD2, which cannot be checked without DNA. The germline CDR1 and CDR2 sequences are LGHNA and YNFKEQ. The CDR3 runs to 16 residues. The CDR3 is CASRPWALGNTGELFF.